A selection of T cell receptor beta chains follows, all from one sample in a study of blood T cell repertoires in COVID-19. Produced via immunoSEQ multiplex PCR; TCRdb's table is partial and in-frame only. The sample lists roughly 100,000 clones, 90% occurring once. Specimen: peripheral blood. All receptors come from a man aged 18-30 years with COVID-19, enrolled during active disease. CDR3s include the opening cysteine and the closing phenylalanine or tryptophan. Fields, in order: clone size, CDR3 length, D gene, J gene, V gene, CDR3 DNA, CDR3 protein. D genes are given only for firm matches. A clone size is listed for some rows: how often the clone was seen (once, few, many), or a class if it is expanded.

NA 14 TRBD1 TRBJ2-1 TRBV7-6 TGTGCCAGCAGCGCCAGACAGGGGTACAATGAGCAGTTCTTC CASSARQGYNEQFF
NA 13 NA TRBJ1-4 TRBV2 TGTGCCAGCAGTCAGGGATTGGGAGGAAAACTGCTTTTT CASSQGLGGKLLF
NA 13 TRBD1 TRBJ1-2 TRBV6-5 TGTGCCCGATCGACAGGGGCGAACTATGGCTACACCTTC CARSTGANYGYTF
NA 16 NA TRBJ1-6 TRBV4-1 TGCGCCAGCAGCCTAATGGATGCGGGGGGATATTCACCCCTCCACTTT CASSLMDAGGYSPLHF
NA 18 TRBD1 TRBJ2-7 TRBV10-2 TGCGCCAGCAGTGAATCCCCGGGGAAGGGGGCTCAGTCCTACGAGCAGTACTTC CASSESPGKGAQSYEQYF
once 14 TRBD1 TRBJ1-1 TRBV18 TGTGCCAGCTCCCTTGTCCAGGGGGGCACTGAAGCTTTCTTT CASSLVQGGTEAFF
NA 15 NA TRBJ1-2 TRBV5-5 TGTGCCAGCAGCTTGGACAGGAGTTTAAGCTATGGCTACACCTTC CASSLDRSLSYGYTF
NA 11 NA TRBJ1-1 TRBV29-1 TGCAGCGTTGCTGACAGCTATGAAGCTTTCTTT CSVADSYEAFF
NA 16 TRBD1 TRBJ1-2 TRBV4-2 TGTGCCAGCAGCCAAGATTGGGACAGACCCACCTATGGCTACACCTTC CASSQDWDRPTYGYTF
NA 14 TRBD1 TRBJ2-7 TRBV19 TGTGCCAGTAGTCCACTTGGACAGGTCCACGAGCAGTACTTC CASSPLGQVHEQYF
NA 15 TRBD1 TRBJ1-6 TRBV7-2 TGTGCCAGCGCCGCGGGGACAGCGGATAATTCACCCCTCCACTTT CASAAGTADNSPLHF
NA 18 TRBD2 TRBJ2-3 TRBV9 TGTGCCAGCAGCGCCCCTTTAAGCGGGAGGTCTAGCACAGATACGCAGTATTTT CASSAPLSGRSSTDTQYF
NA 15 NA TRBJ2-4 TRBV9 TGTGCCAGCAGCGTAGCTGGAAGCCAGGTCAACATTCAGTACTTC CASSVAGSQVNIQYF
NA 16 TRBD2 TRBJ2-1 TRBV9 TGTGCCAGCAGCGTAAGGGCTAGCGGGAAGGTCAATGAGCAGTTCTTC CASSVRASGKVNEQFF
NA 14 NA TRBJ1-3 TRBV9 TGTGCCAGCAGCGTGGAGAGTCGCACGGACACCATATATTTT CASSVESRTDTIYF
NA 16 TRBD1 TRBJ1-6 TRBV11-2 TGTGCCAGCAGGGGTAGACAGGGGCAATATAATTCACCCCTCCACTTT CASRGRQGQYNSPLHF